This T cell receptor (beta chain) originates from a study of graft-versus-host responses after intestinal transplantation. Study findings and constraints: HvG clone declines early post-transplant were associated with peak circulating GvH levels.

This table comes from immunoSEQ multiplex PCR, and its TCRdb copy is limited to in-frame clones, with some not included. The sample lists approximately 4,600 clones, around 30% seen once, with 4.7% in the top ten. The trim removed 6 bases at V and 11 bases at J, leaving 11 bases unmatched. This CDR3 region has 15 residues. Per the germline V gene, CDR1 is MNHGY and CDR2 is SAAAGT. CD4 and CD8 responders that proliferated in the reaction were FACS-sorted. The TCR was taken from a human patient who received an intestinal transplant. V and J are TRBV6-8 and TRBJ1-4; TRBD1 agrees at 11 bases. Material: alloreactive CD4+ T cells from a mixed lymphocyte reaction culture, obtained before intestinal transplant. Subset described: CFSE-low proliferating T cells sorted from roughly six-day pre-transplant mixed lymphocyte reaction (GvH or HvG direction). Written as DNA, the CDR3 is TGTGCCAGCAGCGAGACCGGGACAGGGGGAAAGAAACTGTTTTTT. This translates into CASSETGTGGKKLFF.